This T cell receptor beta chain derives from a study of blood T cell repertoires in COVID-19. As for the study in general: T cells, B-cell-depleted T cells, or PBMCs provided the cDNA or gDNA that served as material.

This CDR3 has 17 residues. The germline CDR1 and CDR2 sequences are LGHNA and YNFKEQ. V lost 0 bases, J lost 2 bases, and 9 bases stayed unmatched. Profiled with immunoSEQ multiplex PCR; TCRdb holds only in-frame clones, not every one. The data contain 250,000 to 300,000 clones, approximately 90% of them singletons. The clonotype was recovered from a woman aged 50 to 65 who had recovered from COVID-19. The sequenced sample consisted of peripheral blood. The chain links TRBV4-2 to TRBJ1-2; 7 bases are shared with TRBD1. As DNA, the CDR3 is TGTGCCAGCAGCCAAGATAGGGGAAGGGGGCAGAACTATGGCTACACCTTC. Its protein product is CASSQDRGRGQNYGYTF.